The 21 T cell receptor beta chains below come from one sample, sequenced in a study of human T cells and chemical hapten exposure. Time point denoted: pre-sensitization, week 0. Treatment specified: therapeutic diphenylcyclopropenone sensitization with weekly scalp DPC. TCRdb ran MiXCR on the RACE reads and lists one entry per CDR3 protein. Altogether more than 70,000 distinct CDR3 sequences are present, 8.5% being singletons, with the ten largest covering approximately 2.4%. This sample comprised whole blood, obtained in connection with sensitization to the hapten diphenylcyclopropenone (DPC). These receptors were collected from a middle-aged man with alopecia areata. Some clones in this sample may be carry-over from other donors' samples.

V usage is TRBV7-9 and J usage is TRBJ2-7; D not resolved. The CDR3 contains 17 residues. The V gene lost 5 bases and the J gene lost 2 bases, with 22 bases spanning the gap. CDR1 is SEHNR, CDR2 FQNEAQ, per germline (reference sequence). CDR3 in DNA: TGTGCCAGCAGCCCCCCACTAACAGCCGGGTGGGCCTACGAGCAGTACTTC. This sequence encodes CASSPPLTAGWAYEQYF.

This clonotype was counted at least ten times. The V gene is TRBV7-9, the J gene TRBJ2-4; 7 bases fit TRBD1. The CDR3 has 14 amino acids. The V gene's germline CDR1 is SEHNR and CDR2 FQNEAQ (reference sequence). V lost 3 bases, J lost 5 bases, and 4 bases stayed unmatched. CDR3 residues: CASSFAGTENIQYF. The CDR3 nucleotides read TGTGCCAGCAGCTTTGCCGGGACAGAAAACATTCAGTACTTC.

This clonotype has a handful of counts. The chain has TRBV6-1 and TRBJ2-3; 8 nucleotides line up with TRBD2. With 1 base clipped from V and 4 bases from J, the junction kept 7 bases outside the gene matches. The CDR3 consists of 16 residues. Germline CDR1 and CDR2: MNHNS and SASEGT. The CDR3 region is CASSEGGLAIADTQYF. DNA of the CDR3: TGTGCCAGCAGTGAAGGTGGACTAGCCATCGCAGATACGCAGTATTTT.

The rearrangement joins TRBV7-2 to TRBJ2-7, with 10 positions matching TRBD1. The germline gives CDR1 SGHTA, CDR2 FQGNSA. The trim removed 6 bases at V and 6 bases at J, leaving 5 bases unmatched. The CDR3 totals 13 residues. The CDR3 sequence is CASSPGQGFEQYF. CDR3 sequence (DNA): TGTGCCAGCAGTCCGGGACAGGGGTTCGAGCAGTACTTC.

The chain combines TRBV11-3 with TRBJ2-5; D is perhaps TRBD2 (5 bases). Germline CDR1 and CDR2: SGHNT and YENEEA. The germline V and J ends were trimmed by 5 bases and 0 bases, with 16 bases remaining between them. CDR3 length: 16 residues. CDR3 in amino acids: CASSPRSGKYQETQYF. The CDR3 region has the DNA TGTGCCAGCAGCCCACGTTCGGGAAAGTACCAAGAGACCCAGTACTTC.

This clonotype was observed at least ten times. The J gene is TRBJ1-1, the V gene TRBV12-3 or TRBV12-4; 7 bases are shared with TRBD1. V lost 3 bases and J lost 6; bases outside the gene matches: 10. The CDR3 has 15 amino acids. The CDR3 nucleotides are TGTGCCAGCAGTTTTAGGGAAGGGGGCTTTTCTGAAGCTTTCTTT. Translation gives CASSFREGGFSEAFF.

The chain joins TRBV28 to TRBJ2-2, with D possibly TRBD1 on 6 matching bases. The CDR3 sequence is 15 residues long. Between the trimmed V and J ends, which lost 3 bases and 3 bases, there was a span of 11 bases. Germline CDR1 MDHEN, CDR2 SYDVKM. CDR3 sequence reads: CASSFAGAYTGELFF. The CDR3 nucleotides read TGTGCCAGCAGTTTTGCAGGGGCTTACACCGGGGAGCTGTTTTTT.

This clonotype has just a few counts. The chain joins TRBV12-5 to TRBJ1-2, with D perhaps matching TRBD1 (5 bases). Trimming removed 7 bases at V and 7 bases at J, with 13 bases between. This CDR3 spans 12 amino acids. CDR1 and CDR2 from the germline V gene are LGHNT and FRNRAP. The CDR3 spells CASEGALGGYTF. CDR3 sequence (DNA): TGTGCTAGTGAAGGGGCCCTTGGTGGCTACACCTTC.

This clonotype was counted a few times. The V call is TRBV6-2 or TRBV6-3, the J call TRBJ2-1; 7 positions agree with TRBD2. The ends lost 7 bases at V and 9 bases at J; junction bases unmatched: 6. Germline V gene sequence: CDR1 MNHEY, CDR2 SVGEGT. CDR3 length equals 12 residues. The chain's CDR3 is CASKGSGGEQFF. CDR3 DNA: TGTGCCAGCAAGGGCTCGGGAGGTGAGCAGTTCTTC.

This clonotype was seen a handful of times. This chain links TRBV18 with TRBJ2-7; 14 positions agree with TRBD2. Germline CDR1 KGHSH, CDR2 LQKENI. The CDR3 covers 15 residues. Trimming cost V 5 bases and J 1 base; bases outside gene matches: 1. The CDR3 is CASSGLAGGSYEQYV. CDR3 bases: TGTGCCAGCTCAGGACTAGCGGGAGGTTCCTACGAGCAGTACGTC.

This clonotype was found a few times. The CDR3 here is CASSPLRRQLNTEAFF. CDR3 sequence (DNA): TGTGCCAGTAGTCCCTTGAGGCGACAATTGAACACTGAAGCTTTCTTT. The chain has TRBV19 and TRBJ1-1; D remains unclear. The CDR3 length is 16 residues. Germline values: CDR1 LNHDA, CDR2 SQIVND (reference sequence). The V end lost 5 bases, the J end lost 0 bases, and 16 bases lay between the germline ends.

The gene calls are TRBV5-6 and TRBJ1-1; the D is unclear. The CDR3 is 16 amino acids. Looked up from germline, CDR1 is SGHDT and CDR2 is YYEEEE. The V gene lost 2 bases and the J gene lost 1 base, with 15 bases spanning the gap. In nucleotides, the CDR3 is TGTGCCAGCAGCTTCGGCGGGTTGACCTCGAACACTGAAGCTTTCTTT. Translating it yields CASSFGGLTSNTEAFF.

The chain combines TRBV7-9 with TRBJ2-7, with 7 bases fitting TRBD2. This CDR3 is built from 14 residues. Germline V gene data show CDR1 as SEHNR and CDR2 as FQNEAQ (reference sequence). Trimming at V came to 3 bases and at J to 7 bases, leaving 9 bases not matched to a gene. The CDR3 coding sequence is TGTGCCAGCAGCTTTGATGCGGGAGCTAGTGAGCAGTACGTC. Amino acids: CASSFDAGASEQYV.

A few counts support this clonotype. This chain links TRBV6-5 with TRBJ2-2, with TRBD1 matching over 7 bases. CDR3 length: 15 residues. From germline, CDR1 is MNHEY and CDR2 SVGAGI. V lost 2 bases and J lost 4; bases outside the gene matches: 4. The chain's CDR3 is CASSYISGGTGELFF. The CDR3 nucleotides are TGTGCCAGCAGTTACATATCAGGGGGCACCGGGGAGCTGTTTTTT.

The sample holds many counts of this clonotype. This chain connects TRBV20-1 to TRBJ1-2; the D gene is possibly TRBD1 (6 bases). This CDR3 has 12 residues. CDR1 is DFQATT and CDR2 is SNEGSKA in the germline V gene (reference sequence). With 5 bases removed from V and 6 bases from J, the gap between germline ends came to 13 bases. This chain's CDR3 is CSAARGGHGYTF. DNA for the CDR3: TGCAGTGCTGCGCGGGGGGGCCATGGCTACACCTTC.

The genes are TRBV25-1 and TRBJ1-1; 9 nucleotides agree with TRBD1. The length of the CDR3 is 15 residues. The ends lost 3 bases at V and 4 bases at J; junction bases unmatched: 6. CDR1 MGHDK and CDR2 SYGVNS come from the germline V gene. The CDR3: CASSDWTGEGTEAFF. CDR3 bases: TGTGCCAGCAGTGACTGGACAGGGGAAGGCACTGAAGCTTTCTTT.

The V call is TRBV5-1, the J call TRBJ2-2; 8 positions match TRBD2. With V trimmed by 6 bases and J by 0 bases, 7 bases remained unmatched. The CDR3 loop spans 16 amino acids. Germline values: CDR1 SGHRS, CDR2 YFSETQ. The CDR3 spells CASTPFSGTNTGELFF. CDR3 sequence (DNA): TGCGCCAGCACCCCTTTTAGCGGGACGAACACCGGGGAGCTGTTTTTT.

Remarks on this clonotype: With a much larger clone just one base away, this may be a read error. The J gene is TRBJ1-3, the V gene TRBV20-1; D is unresolved. Per germline, CDR1 DFQATT and CDR2 SNEGSKA (reference sequence). The CDR3 has 20 amino acids. V lost 8 bases, J lost 0 bases, and 32 bases lay in between. The DNA for the CDR3 is TGCAGTACTCCCCCGGGAAGGGTTCCGTCAGAGCCTTTCTCTGGAAACACCATATATTTT. This translates into CSTPPGRVPSEPFSGNTIYF.

The chain is built from TRBV6-2 or TRBV6-3 and TRBJ1-1; D unresolved. Germline CDR1 MNHEY, CDR2 SVGEGT. This CDR3 has 16 amino acids. The V and J ends lost 2 bases and 5 bases respectively, with 18 bases between them. The DNA of the CDR3 is TGTGCCAGCAGTTACGGCGGAAAAGGGATGGGGACTGAAGCTTTCTTT. Protein sequence: CASSYGGKGMGTEAFF.

This clonotype has just a few counts. The chain recombines TRBV9 with TRBJ2-3; weak D call: TRBD1 (6 bases). The germline V gene encodes CDR1 SGDLS and CDR2 YYNGEE. V lost 1 base and J lost 1, with 10 bases in between. The CDR3 runs 15 residues. Written as DNA, the CDR3 is TGTGCCAGCAGCGTACGCAGGGGCGGCACAGATACGCAGTATTTT. Its protein is CASSVRRGGTDTQYF.

This clonotype was detected ten times or more. V is TRBV28 and J is TRBJ2-7; TRBD2 matches 7 bases. The CDR3 runs to 15 residues. The V and J ends lost 6 bases and 0 bases, in that order; junction bases with no gene match: 8. The germline V gene has CDR1 MDHEN and CDR2 SYDVKM. The CDR3 is CASSPRGGFSYEQYF. The CDR3 region has the DNA TGTGCCAGCAGCCCTAGGGGAGGGTTCTCCTACGAGCAGTACTTC.